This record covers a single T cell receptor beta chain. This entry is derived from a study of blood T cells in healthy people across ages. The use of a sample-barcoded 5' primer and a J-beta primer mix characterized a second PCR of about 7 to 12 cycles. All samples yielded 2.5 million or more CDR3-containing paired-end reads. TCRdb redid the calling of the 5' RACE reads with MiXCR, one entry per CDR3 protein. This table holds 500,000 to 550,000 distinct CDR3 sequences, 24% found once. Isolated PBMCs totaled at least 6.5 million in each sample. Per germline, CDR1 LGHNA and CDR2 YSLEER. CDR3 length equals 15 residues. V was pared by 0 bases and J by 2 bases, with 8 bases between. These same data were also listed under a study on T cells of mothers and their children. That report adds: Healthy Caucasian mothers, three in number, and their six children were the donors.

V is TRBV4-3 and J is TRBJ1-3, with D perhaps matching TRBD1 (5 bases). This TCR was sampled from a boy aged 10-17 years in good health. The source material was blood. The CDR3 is CASSQDRDPGNTIYF. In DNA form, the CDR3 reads TGCGCCAGCAGCCAAGACAGGGATCCTGGAAACACCATATATTTT.